Described below is a single TCR beta chain sequence and its context. This clone was recorded only once. Its specific antigen is unknown. Qualities for individual bases were not recorded, and no much larger clone is one base off. The method was the immunoSEQ multiplex PCR assay. For the multiplex PCR, a mixture combining 60 forward primers for TCR Vbeta segments and 13 reverse primers for TCR Jbeta segments was used. The CDR3 region of rearranged TCR beta genes was amplified from genomic DNA by a multiplex PCR assay. The amplified TCR beta libraries were sequenced on the Illumina HiSeq System as 87-base-pair reads. The authors processed their data as follows. In a later analysis, 80 million or so unique TCR beta chains were counted across the 500 to 700 repertoires, and approximately 11 million of these chains were shared by at least two donors. A nearest-neighbor algorithm error-corrected the raw reads and collapsed the reads into unique sequences, merging closely related sequences to remove PCR and sequencing errors. To assign V, D and J gene segments, CDR3 sequences were aligned to IMGT reference sequences. Each retained sequence needed at least a six-nucleotide match to both a V gene segment and a J gene segment. A rearrangement counted as productive if the CDR3 had no stop codons and remained in frame with V and J, and every other rearrangement counted as non-productive. CDR3 was defined by IMGT convention, running from the second conserved V-encoded cysteine to the conserved J-encoded phenylalanine. The earlier analysis of 587 of the donors excluded any sequence lacking an unambiguous match to a single V gene segment. In an earlier analysis of 587 of the donors, V segments were called functional above 56.7% productive rearrangements and were called segregating when the between-donor standard deviation exceeded 5%. To diagnose cytomegalovirus status from the catalog of TCR beta chain sequences, a statistical classification framework was built. In a later analysis, TCR nucleotide sequences were compared against IMGT/GENE-DB human TR gene sequences so that V and J genes could be assigned. In a later analysis, CDR3 sequences and most-parsimonious VDJ recombination scenarios were assigned using the TCRdist pipeline. In a later analysis, each TCR beta chain was defined by its CDR3 amino acid sequence together with its V-gene family, and reads without a unique V-gene family were excluded. A later analysis removed several hundred highly shared, low-generation-probability nucleotide sequences to deal with suspected cross-contamination and a sequencing artifact. In a later analysis, a clonal expansion index for each public chain was calculated from normalized within-repertoire ranks of inferred template counts. Generation probabilities in a later analysis came from a VDJ recombination model fitted to out-of-frame rearrangements, and those results were checked against IGoR. In a later analysis, hypergeometric tests were used to score TCR-TCR, TCR-HLA and TCR-CMV co-occurrence, with a repertoire-size bias correction applied to TCR pairs. False discovery rates were estimated in a later analysis by permuting HLA or CMV assignments 20 times. A later analysis grouped co-occurring TCRs with DBSCAN, adding TCRdist sequence similarity when clustering within HLA-allele-positive subsets. Repertoires with fewer than 30,000 or more than 120,000 public chains were left out of co-occurrence clustering, as were five repertoires with anomalous nucleotide sharing. In TCRdb, the immuneACCESS table is reduced to in-frame sequences with V and J assigned. These tables do not hold every clone; where another copy was compared, an unresolved V gene accounts for under half, and the others remain unexplained. V, J and clone size are those of that table, while D and trimming were read from the DNA. The sample contains under 200,000 clones, about four fifths of them found a single time. About 12% of the sample is taken by the ten largest.

The cohort comprised 710 or so healthy bone marrow donors. Cohort members were all nominally healthy when sampled, although unrecorded immune exposures were likely present. The donor was CMV seronegative and was included in the group of 352 seronegative cohort members. A peripheral blood sample was provided by each donor, and peripheral blood mononuclear cells were used for TCR beta sequencing. The Qiagen DNeasy Blood Extraction Kit was used to extract genomic DNA from the blood cell samples. The data are from a study of cytomegalovirus exposure and HLA in healthy donors (dated by TCRdb to 2015 to 2018). About the study as a whole: According to an earlier analysis of a few hundred of the donors, about 179 million T cells yielded 120 million or so unique TCR beta sequences and more than 250 Gb of sequence data. Four to six DR-DQ haplotypes were handled as single units for association and clustering, since linkage in the cohort was strong. A later genetic analysis used genome-wide SNP genotypes for about 65% of the roughly 670 donors, treating that subset as a discovery cohort. HLA typing covered class I and class II loci at four-digit resolution. Along with the approximately 700-subject first cohort, a separate validation cohort of 120 different subjects was used. The study aimed to test whether signatures of past pathogen exposure could be identified by cataloging public T cell receptors. Every repertoire in the discovery cohort had been generated on one and the same sequencing platform. Roughly 300 gigabases of sequencing data and some 85 million unique TCR sequences were included in an early release covering about 620 HLA-typed donors. On average, roughly 250,000 unique TCR beta nucleotide sequences were sequenced per donor among a few hundred genotyped donors of the cohort, with about 17% of those sequences being non-productive. The number of typed donors differed by locus: 629-630 for A, B, C, DRB1 and DQB1; about 520 for DQA1; fewer than 610 for DPA1; and 450 to 480 for DPB1. High-throughput TCR immunosequencing, statistical association of individual TCRs with disease status, and machine learning were combined to predict cytomegalovirus infection status. Among the roughly 400 genotyped donors, approximately 77% belonged to the genetic ancestry cluster associated with self-reported Caucasian donors. Donor age, sex, ethnicity and CMV serostatus were compiled together with the repertoire data. In an earlier analysis of over 550 of the donors, high-throughput TCR beta sequencing was used to judge whether each TCR beta V gene segment behaved as functional or pseudogenic. To study patterns of TCR occurrence, a later analysis re-analyzed previously published TCR beta repertoires from around 660 donors and added high-resolution HLA genotyping. The study used immunosequencing to profile the T cell repertoires of under 700 subjects and linked those repertoires to cytomegalovirus serostatus. Rather than using new phenotypic data, the later analysis identified candidate immune exposures from TCR beta sequences and from how often those sequences occurred across donors.

Results the study describes overall, beyond this receptor: In a later analysis, HLA-associated TCR beta chains showed more clonal expansion and lower generation probabilities than non-associated chains that were equally common. A later genetic analysis associated a missense DCLRE1C variant with V-gene and J-gene trimming of TCR beta chains, and an independent cohort replicated the association. In this cohort, only TCR beta chains were sequenced, and detectable features were limited by the absence of alpha or paired-chain data. While some public TCRs were present in many individuals, most TCR sequences turned up only very rarely across donors. A later analysis found that most CMV-associated TCR beta chains appeared HLA-restricted, with HLA associations seemingly driven largely by CMV exposure. According to a later genetic analysis, donors in an Asian-associated ancestry cluster had fewer N-insertions in productive TCRs than the approximately 650-donor mean. The sequencing pipeline was judged likely to have produced a cluster of highly shared sequence variants as a technical artifact. Roughly uniform sequencing depth across donors was assumed in presence/absence analyses, although this assumption may not hold. A further reported finding was that TCR beta sequences accurately predicted the HLA-A and HLA-B alleles for most subjects in the first cohort. In a later analysis, 16,951 TCR beta sequences were associated with specific HLA alleles at a false discovery rate of 0.05. The classifier was reported to diagnose cytomegalovirus status with high specificity and sensitivity in both the original and validation cohorts. According to the authors, the approach could potentially be generalized to other disease states and immunological phenotypes. About 15 rarely observed V segments, including chromosome 9 orphons, were excluded from the earlier analysis of approximately 600 of the donors because counts were too low. Assigning TCR associations to individual alleles was difficult when HLA alleles, especially DR and DQ, strongly co-occurred. For the cohort, immune exposure information was limited to CMV serostatus. HLA typing was unavailable for some donors at each locus, so association tests used only the typed subset. A total of about 150 TCR beta chains were listed by the study as associated with cytomegalovirus. In vitro tests confirmed that a few of the cytomegalovirus-associated TCR beta chains recognize cytomegalovirus antigens. Several of the top co-occurrence clusters appeared to be linked to parvovirus B19, influenza, CMV and Epstein-Barr virus, according to a later analysis. Correlated functional status among segregating V segments might reflect linkage disequilibrium, but an unknown experimental factor could not be ruled out. In an earlier analysis of several hundred of the donors, most TCR beta V segments were observed in productive rearrangements about 90% or about 30% of the time, broadly matching IMGT annotations. Some IMGT-functional V segments, including TRBV6-2 and TRBV6-3, could not be told apart with the 87-base-pair reads, so those segments were excluded. In a later analysis, the rate of TCR association differed among HLA loci, with DRB1 alleles having the most associated TCRs and HLA-C alleles having the fewest.

The CDR3 has 12 amino acids, counting the end cysteine and phenylalanine. CDR3 DNA is the only sequence kept; it has 36 bases, read in frame from the first base. V loses 1 base of germline sequence and J loses 9 bases, and the interval between the two ends is 8 bases. From the germline V gene, CDR1 is SNHLY and CDR2 is FYNNEI. This clonotype was sampled from a woman aged 45-59 years in good health and CMV-seronegative. Sequencing was performed on PBMCs. The sequence joins TRBV2 to TRBJ2-3, and possibly TRBD1, on 5 matching bases. The encoded CDR3 is CASSEEGMTQYF. The nucleotide sequence reads TGTGCCAGCAGTGAAGAGGGGATGACGCAGTATTTT.